A selection of T cell receptor beta chains follows, all from one sample in a study of cytomegalovirus exposure and HLA in healthy donors. Repertoires were generated with immunoSEQ multiplex PCR, while TCRdb's copy carries only in-frame clones and drops some. Of 250,000 to 300,000 clones listed, about 93% are singletons. The sequenced sample consisted of PBMCs. The receptors originated from a girl aged 2-15 years in good health and CMV-seronegative. CDR3s include the opening cysteine and the closing phenylalanine or tryptophan. D genes are given only for firm matches. Where a row states a size, it is once, few, many or the class of an expanded clone; other rows omit it.

>TRBV10-2|NA|NA|TRBJ1-1
TGCGCCAGCAGTGGGGGGGGGAACACTGAAGCTTTCTTT
CASSGGGNTEAFF
>TRBV19|NA|NA|TRBJ1-4
TGTGCCAGTAGTATATGGGAGAATGAAAAACTGTTTTTT
CASSIWENEKLFF
>TRBV7-5|NA|NA|TRBJ1-3
TGTGTCAGAAGCTCAAGGACAGGGGGAAACACCATATATTTT
CVRSSRTGGNTIYF
>TRBV6-1|TRBD1|NA|TRBJ1-1
TGTGCCATCCTCCCGGGACAGGGGGCGCGGGATGAAGCTTTCTTT
CAILPGQGARDEAFF
>TRBV6-1|TRBD2|NA|TRBJ2-1
TGTGCCAGCAGTGACACTAGCGGTTACAATGAGCAGTTCTTC
CASSDTSGYNEQFF
>TRBV7-9|TRBD1|NA|TRBJ2-7
TGTGCCAGCAAAGGGACAGGGATCTCCTACGAGCAGTACTTC
CASKGTGISYEQYF
>TRBV2|NA|NA|TRBJ2-6
TGTGCCAGCAGGGCGGGACTCGGTGGGGCCAACGTCCTGACTTTC
CASRAGLGGANVLTF
>TRBV5-6|NA|once|TRBJ1-2
TGTGCCAGCAGCTCGACAGCTAATTTCTATGGCTACACCTTC
CASSSTANFYGYTF
>TRBV7-9|NA|NA|TRBJ2-7
TGTGCCAGCAGCTCTCAGACCTACGAGCAGTACTTC
CASSSQTYEQYF
>TRBV6-7|TRBD1|NA|TRBJ2-4
TGTGCCAGCACCCCCTGGACAGGGGGCGAATATATAGCCAAAAACATTCAGTACTTC
CASTPWTGGEYIAKNIQYF
>TRBV30|TRBD2|once|TRBJ2-1
TGTGCCTGGAGTGTGGCCAGCGGGAGGGGGAATGAGCAGTTCTTC
CAWSVASGRGNEQFF
>TRBV6-5|TRBD1|once|TRBJ1-1
TGTGCCAGCAGTTACTCAGGGGGCGGTGGAGCTTTCTTT
CASSYSGGGGAFF
>TRBV27|NA|NA|TRBJ2-7
TGTGCCAGCAGTTTGGGAGCGACCTACGAGCAGTACTTC
CASSLGATYEQYF
>TRBV19|NA|NA|TRBJ2-5
TGTGCCAGTAGTATTGGGAGGCCAGGGGAGACCCAGTACTTC
CASSIGRPGETQYF
>TRBV29-1|TRBD2|NA|TRBJ2-7
TGCAGCGTTGGACTAGCCTCAGCCTACGAGCAGTACTTC
CSVGLASAYEQYF
>TRBV6-5|TRBD1|NA|TRBJ2-2
TGTGCCAGCAGTTACCGACAGGGTCCCGGGGAGCTGTTTTTT
CASSYRQGPGELFF
>TRBV10-3|TRBD1|NA|TRBJ1-1
TGTGCCATCAGCCCCGGACAGGGAGGGGAATTAGCTTTCTTT
CAISPGQGGELAFF